The present entry profiles one T cell receptor beta chain with its context. Antigen: not known. The source of the sample is a study of cytomegalovirus exposure and HLA in healthy donors. The assay was immunoSEQ multiplex PCR, and TCRdb's table has in-frame clones only and misses some. Seen here are around 200,000 clones, about 80% observed once, and the top ten hold approximately 3%. The donors were members of the validation cohort, which comprised 90 to 150 subjects and was separate from the first cohort of roughly 700 subjects. Germline V gives CDR1 SGHRS, CDR2 YFSETQ. The CDR3 spans 15 residues. Trimming took 4 bases from V and 4 from J; bases not matched to a gene: 5. Broader study findings: The study recorded 160 or so TCR beta chains that were cytomegalovirus-associated. The classifier, whose performance was assessed in both the original and validation cohorts, reportedly diagnosed cytomegalovirus status with high specificity and sensitivity.

This receptor was taken from a woman in her late teens or twenties in good health and CMV-seropositive. Source material: PBMCs. The chain has TRBV5-1 and TRBJ1-2, with 12 bases matching TRBD1. The CDR3 nucleotides are TGCGCCAGCAGCAAGGGACAGGGGGCTCTCTATGGCTACACCTTC. Its protein product is CASSKGQGALYGYTF.